The 18 T cell receptor beta chains in this list originate from one sample, sequenced in a study of blood T cell repertoires in COVID-19. TCRdb's table, derived via immunoSEQ multiplex PCR, lists solely in-frame clones and lacks some. Of under 400,000 clones in the sample, 88% were seen once. Sequencing was carried out using PBMCs or T cells enriched from blood (not recorded which). The receptors shown here come from a woman aged 25 to 39 who had been exposed to COVID-19.

This clone was seen a few times. The chain couples TRBV19 to TRBJ2-1, with D possibly TRBD1 on 6 matching bases. This CDR3 has 13 residues. Germline values: CDR1 LNHDA, CDR2 SQIVND (reference sequence). Trimming pared 2 bases from V and 8 bases from J, leaving 10 bases between. The CDR3 loop reads CASSIPQGHEQFF. The DNA for the CDR3 is TGTGCCAGTAGTATACCACAGGGCCATGAGCAGTTCTTC.

The rearrangement uses TRBV28 and TRBJ1-5, with 7 bases that match TRBD1. This CDR3 comprises 18 residues. CDR1 is MDHEN, CDR2 SYDVKM, per germline. V was clipped by 5 bases and J by 0 bases; unmatched bases: 13. The CDR3 nucleotides are TGTGCCAGCAGTCCCTACGAGGGGGCGCCTAATAGCAATCAGCCCCAGCATTTT. As protein: CASSPYEGAPNSNQPQHF.

The V call is TRBV28, the J call TRBJ2-7; 9 bases align to TRBD1. Losses at the gene ends were 7 bases for V and 1 base for J; bases not matched to a gene: 14. CDR1 and CDR2 from the germline V gene are MDHEN and SYDVKM. This CDR3 contains 17 residues. The DNA for the CDR3 is TGTGCCAGCACCCAGTCGGGGGTGGGACAGGGATCCTACGAGCAGTACTTC. This encodes CASTQSGVGQGSYEQYF.

V is TRBV28 and J is TRBJ1-6; no reliable D call. In germline, CDR1 is MDHEN, CDR2 SYDVKM. Trimming stripped 6 bases from V and 12 bases from J, with 18 bases between. The length of the CDR3 is 14 residues. CDR3 sequence: CASRPTGPLGPLHF. In nucleotides, the CDR3 is TGTGCCAGCAGGCCAACGGGTCCCCTGGGACCCCTCCACTTT. The whole variable domain, filled in from reference TRBV28 and TRBJ1-6, reads DVKVTQSSRYLVKRTGEKVFLECVQDMDHENMFWYRQDPGLGLRLIYFSYDVKMKEKGDIPEGYSVSREKKERFSLILESASTNQTSMYLCASRPTGPLGPLHFGNGTRLTVT.

J is TRBJ1-1 and V is TRBV5-1; TRBD1 matches 7 bases. With V trimmed by 0 bases and J by 11 bases, 13 bases remained unmatched. This CDR3 comprises 15 residues. CDR1 is SGHRS and CDR2 is YFSETQ in the germline V gene. This CDR3 is CASSLDGTAPLRAFF. DNA for the CDR3: TGCGCCAGCAGCTTGGACGGGACAGCCCCCTTGAGGGCTTTCTTT. Supplemented by reference TRBV5-1 and TRBJ1-1, the full variable domain reads KAGVTQTPRYLIKTRGQQVTLSCSPISGHRSVSWYQQTPGQGLQFLFEYFSETQRNKGNFPGRFSGRQFSNSRSEMNVSTLELGDSALYLCASSLDGTAPLRAFFGQGTRLTVV.

The V gene is TRBV18, the J gene TRBJ1-5; D perhaps matches TRBD1 (5 bases). V gave up 2 bases and J gave up 10 bases, with 15 bases separating them. The CDR3 has 14 residues. Germline CDR1 reads KGHSH; CDR2 reads LQKENI. CDR3 residues: CASSPSWGDGPQHF. The CDR3 nucleotides are TGTGCCAGCTCACCATCTTGGGGGGACGGACCCCAGCATTTT.

This clone appeared a single time. J is TRBJ2-7 and V is TRBV27, with 9 bases identical to TRBD1. Germline CDR1 reads MNHEY; CDR2 reads SMNVEV (reference sequence). The CDR3 consists of 16 residues. Trimming removed 5 bases from V and 3 bases from J; junction bases left unmatched: 11. The CDR3 spells CASSPNRGPNIYEQYF. Here the CDR3 DNA reads TGTGCCAGCAGTCCGAACAGGGGGCCCAACATCTACGAGCAGTACTTC.

This chain joins TRBV18 and TRBJ1-1; TRBD1 might be the D (5 bases). The CDR3 is 17 amino acids. Trimming removed 2 bases at V and 3 bases at J, with 19 bases between. CDR1 KGHSH and CDR2 LQKENI come from the germline V gene. The CDR3 loop is CASSPVVGGTRDTEAFF. The DNA for the CDR3 is TGTGCCAGCTCACCAGTAGTCGGCGGGACGAGGGACACTGAAGCTTTCTTT.

In nucleotides, the CDR3 is TGTGCCAGCAGCCAGACGGGGACTAGCGGGAGCCATGAGCAGTTCTTC. It codes for CASSQTGTSGSHEQFF. The J gene is TRBJ2-1, the V gene TRBV14, with 14 positions matching TRBD2. The CDR3 runs to 16 residues. In germline, CDR1 is SGHDN, CDR2 FVKESK. The V segment lost 3 bases and the J segment 8 bases; nucleotides outside the gene matches: 6.

The CDR3 spells CASITKPGQGYTGELFF. As DNA, the CDR3 is TGTGCCAGTATCACAAAGCCGGGACAGGGTTACACCGGGGAGCTGTTTTTT. V usage is TRBV19 and J usage is TRBJ2-2, with 9 bases that match TRBD1. V dropped 7 bases and J dropped 3; count of bases not matched to a gene: 12. The CDR3 runs to 17 residues. Per the germline V gene, CDR1 is LNHDA and CDR2 is SQIVND (reference sequence).

The chain has TRBV4-1 and TRBJ2-1; 9 bases are shared with TRBD2. With V trimmed by 5 bases and J by 8 bases, 10 bases remained unmatched. The CDR3 totals 15 residues. From germline, CDR1 is MGHRA and CDR2 YSYEKL. CDR3: CASSDSGSSGDEQFF. In DNA form, the CDR3 reads TGCGCCAGCAGCGATAGCGGGAGTTCGGGGGATGAGCAGTTCTTC.

The rearrangement links TRBV15 to TRBJ2-1; 10 bases align to TRBD2. Looked up from germline, CDR1 is LNHNV and CDR2 is YYDKDF (reference sequence). This CDR3 has 15 residues. The V and J ends lost 6 bases and 7 bases, in that order; junction bases with no gene match: 9. For the CDR3, the DNA is TGTGCCACCAGGGGAGGACTAGCGGCCCTAAATGAGCAGTTCTTC. It is translated as CATRGGLAALNEQFF.

This chain connects TRBV27 to TRBJ2-4; D remains ambiguous. CDR3 length: 12 amino acids. Trimming cost V 8 bases and J 0 bases, with 5 bases left between them. In germline, CDR1 is MNHEY, CDR2 SMNVEV (reference sequence). The CDR3 DNA follows: TGTGCCAGCGGGCTAGCCAAAAACATTCAGTACTTC. As protein: CASGLAKNIQYF.

The J gene is TRBJ1-2, the V gene TRBV5-1, with 12 bases matching TRBD1. The germline V gene has CDR1 SGHRS and CDR2 YFSETQ. J gave up 5 bases and V 4 bases, and 12 bases lay outside the gene matches. The CDR3 loop spans 17 amino acids. The CDR3 DNA reads as TGCGCCAGCAGCATAATGCCCCCGGGACAGGGGGCATATGGCTACACCTTC. It is translated as CASSIMPPGQGAYGYTF.

The chain joins TRBV27 to TRBJ2-7; 9 bases line up with TRBD1. The germline V gene has CDR1 MNHEY and CDR2 SMNVEV (reference sequence). This CDR3 is 16 amino acids long. V lost 3 bases to trimming and J lost 3 bases; unmatched junction nucleotides: 9. The CDR3 DNA is TGTGCCAGCAGTTTCTCAACCGGGACAGGGATCTACGAGCAGTACTTC. It translates to CASSFSTGTGIYEQYF.

The chain uses TRBV10-2 and TRBJ2-2; the D is unclear. Per germline, CDR1 WSHSY and CDR2 SAAADI. V was trimmed by 6 bases and J by 7 bases, leaving 9 bases between them. This CDR3 comprises 12 residues. The CDR3 loop reads CASSPFLGELFF. DNA for the CDR3: TGCGCCAGCAGCCCTTTTCTCGGGGAGCTGTTTTTT.

The rearrangement joins TRBV2 to TRBJ1-5; possibly TRBD1 for D (5 bases). The CDR3 extends over 14 amino acids. The V end was cut by 8 bases, the J end by 0 bases, with 11 bases between. In germline, CDR1 is SNHLY, CDR2 FYNNEI. CDR3 nucleotides: TGTGCCAGCCAACAGGCCAATAGCAATCAGCCCCAGCATTTT. It specifies CASQQANSNQPQHF.

J is TRBJ1-5 and V is TRBV30; D is unclear. There are 13 residues in the CDR3. Germline V CDR1 and CDR2: GTSNPN, SVGIG (reference sequence). Trimming removed 2 bases from V and 5 bases from J, with 10 bases in between. In nucleotides, the CDR3 is TGTGCCTGGAGTTTAGGAGGAGATCAGCCCCAGCATTTT. It yields the protein CAWSLGGDQPQHF.